The T cell receptor beta chain described here comes from a study of control samples from healthy donors and cancer patients. Of note for this clone: The same CDR3 arises from other DNA sequences in this sample as well.

The method was immunoSEQ multiplex PCR; TCRdb's version includes in-frame clones alone and lacks a portion of them. This table holds 100,000 to 150,000 clones, roughly 90% found once. This clonotype was sampled from a man younger than 35 in good health. The specimen sequenced was blood.

This chain's CDR3 is CASIDAEETQYF. CDR3 DNA sequence: TGTGCCAGCATAGACGCAGAAGAGACCCAGTACTTC. The gene calls are TRBV27 and TRBJ2-5, with D unresolved. Germline V gene sequence: CDR1 MNHEY, CDR2 SMNVEV (reference sequence). This CDR3 region has 12 residues. Trimming removed 7 bases from V and 3 bases from J, with 9 bases in between.